This is a list of T cell receptor beta chains from one sample in a study of cytomegalovirus exposure and HLA in healthy donors. Data came from immunoSEQ multiplex PCR; TCRdb stores just in-frame clones and leaves some out. Here the sample spans about 160,000 clones, 84% being singletons. Sequencing was carried out using PBMCs. The receptors shown here come from a man aged 25 to 40 in good health and CMV-seropositive. Each CDR3 is given with its conserved first and last residue. A D gene is named only where the DNA matches it firmly. Clone size is not always given. Where it is, it says once, few, many or a class for expanded clones.

v_call: TRBV27
d_call: NA
j_call: TRBJ2-3
clone_size: NA
cdr3_nt: TGTGCCAGCAGTTTTATGGTAGCGGCCACAGATACGCAGTATTTT
cdr3_aa: CASSFMVAATDTQYF

v_call: TRBV13
d_call: NA
j_call: TRBJ2-6
clone_size: NA
cdr3_nt: TGTGCCAGCAGCGACAGACAGCCCAAAGACTCTGGGGCCAACGTCCTGACTTTC
cdr3_aa: CASSDRQPKDSGANVLTF

v_call: TRBV6-5
d_call: NA
j_call: TRBJ1-2
clone_size: NA
cdr3_nt: TGTGCCAGCAGTTACCCCGAGGTCCACTATGGCTACACCTTC
cdr3_aa: CASSYPEVHYGYTF

v_call: TRBV5-4
d_call: NA
j_call: TRBJ2-2
clone_size: once
cdr3_nt: TGTGCCAGCAGCTTGTCCGGTGTCACCGGGGAGCTGTTTTTT
cdr3_aa: CASSLSGVTGELFF

v_call: TRBV5-6
d_call: NA
j_call: TRBJ2-5
clone_size: NA
cdr3_nt: TGTGCCAGCCTACGGTTTGGAGGGCGAGAGACCCAGTACTTC
cdr3_aa: CASLRFGGRETQYF

v_call: TRBV4-3
d_call: NA
j_call: TRBJ2-7
clone_size: NA
cdr3_nt: TGCGCCAGCAGCCAAGATCGACCAGGGAAAAACGAGCAGTACTTC
cdr3_aa: CASSQDRPGKNEQYF

v_call: TRBV7-9
d_call: TRBD1
j_call: TRBJ1-1
clone_size: NA
cdr3_nt: TGTGCCAGCAGCTTGCAGGGGGAGAACACTGAAGCTTTCTTT
cdr3_aa: CASSLQGENTEAFF

v_call: TRBV7-9
d_call: NA
j_call: TRBJ1-2
clone_size: once
cdr3_nt: TGTGCCAGCAGCTTAGGGTCGCGGAACTATGGCTACACCTTC
cdr3_aa: CASSLGSRNYGYTF

v_call: TRBV13
d_call: NA
j_call: TRBJ1-2
clone_size: NA
cdr3_nt: TGTGCCAGCAGCTCCCGGGACACCGACTTTGTTTTC
cdr3_aa: CASSSRDTDFVF

v_call: TRBV6-1
d_call: TRBD1
j_call: TRBJ2-7
clone_size: NA
cdr3_nt: TGTGCCAGCAGTGAACCGGGACAGGTAATCTACGAGCAGTACTTC
cdr3_aa: CASSEPGQVIYEQYF

v_call: TRBV5-8
d_call: NA
j_call: TRBJ1-5
clone_size: NA
cdr3_nt: TGTGCCAGCAGCTCCCCGGTAAGGGGTAGAGGCCAGCCCCAGCATTTT
cdr3_aa: CASSSPVRGRGQPQHF

v_call: TRBV11-2
d_call: NA
j_call: TRBJ2-1
clone_size: once
cdr3_nt: TGTGCCAGCAGCCTTGGAGACACAGGGATCTACAATGAGCAGTTCTTC
cdr3_aa: CASSLGDTGIYNEQFF

v_call: TRBV10-2
d_call: NA
j_call: TRBJ1-2
clone_size: NA
cdr3_nt: TGCGCCAGCAGTCCGACAGGAGAGACTCCTAACTATGGCTACACCTTC
cdr3_aa: CASSPTGETPNYGYTF

v_call: TRBV6-6
d_call: NA
j_call: TRBJ2-7
clone_size: NA
cdr3_nt: TGTGCCAGCAAAGGGGACATCCCCTACGAGCAGTACTTC
cdr3_aa: CASKGDIPYEQYF

v_call: TRBV7-2
d_call: TRBD1
j_call: TRBJ1-6
clone_size: few
cdr3_nt: TGTGCCAGCAGCGGACAGGGCCGAAATTCACCCCTCCACTTT
cdr3_aa: CASSGQGRNSPLHF

v_call: TRBV7-9
d_call: TRBD2
j_call: TRBJ2-3
clone_size: NA
cdr3_nt: TGTGCCAGCAGCTTTATAGCGGGAGGGAGAGATACGCAGTATTTT
cdr3_aa: CASSFIAGGRDTQYF

v_call: TRBV6-1
d_call: NA
j_call: TRBJ2-7
clone_size: NA
cdr3_nt: TGTGCCAGCAGTGCTGGTTTCGACACCTACGAGCAGTACTTC
cdr3_aa: CASSAGFDTYEQYF

v_call: TRBV10-3
d_call: TRBD1
j_call: TRBJ1-1
clone_size: NA
cdr3_nt: TGTGCCATCAGCGACAGGGCCGGCACTGAAGCTTTCTTT
cdr3_aa: CAISDRAGTEAFF

v_call: TRBV29-1
d_call: TRBD1
j_call: TRBJ1-2
clone_size: NA
cdr3_nt: TGCAGCGTGGGTAGACCGACAGGGGATAACGCCTTC
cdr3_aa: CSVGRPTGDNAF

v_call: TRBV11-2
d_call: NA
j_call: TRBJ2-1
clone_size: NA
cdr3_nt: TGTGCCGTTGCGGGGAATGAGCAGTTCTTC
cdr3_aa: CAVAGNEQFF

v_call: TRBV19
d_call: TRBD1
j_call: TRBJ1-1
clone_size: NA
cdr3_nt: TGTGCCAGTAGTGAGACAGGGACTTTGATGAACACTGAAGCTTTCTTT
cdr3_aa: CASSETGTLMNTEAFF